The 21 T cell receptor beta chains presented below share a single source sample, sequenced in a study of CD8 T cells in ankylosing spondylitis (dated by TCRdb to about 2017). The library relied on 5' RACE. For sequencing, an Illumina HiSeq 2500 was employed. TCRdb cleaned the public reads at Q25 with fastp, built clones with MiXCR and kept in-frame beta chains. Rows with a matching CDR3 protein are joined into one entry that keeps the most common DNA and genes. The sample contains a few hundred thousand distinct CDR3 sequences, around 21% of them found a single time. The ten biggest clones cover 3.5% of the sample. Sequenced material: blood, either unsorted or a sorted T cell fraction (not recorded which). Source of these receptors: a female donor with ankylosing spondylitis or in good health (not recorded which).

This clonotype has just a few counts. V usage is TRBV5-1 and J usage is TRBJ1-1, with 8 nucleotides matching TRBD1. The germline gives CDR1 SGHRS, CDR2 YFSETQ. The CDR3 length is 12 residues. V was clipped by 5 bases and J by 7 bases; unmatched bases: 4. The CDR3 coding sequence is TGCGCCAGCAGTCAGGGGGCCGGTGAAGCTTTCTTT. Residues: CASSQGAGEAFF.

The V call is TRBV20-1, the J call TRBJ2-1; TRBD2 matches 10 bases. The CDR3 covers 16 residues. The V gene's germline CDR1 is DFQATT and CDR2 SNEGSKA (reference sequence). The V and J ends lost 2 bases and 7 bases, in that order; junction bases with no gene match: 11. The CDR3: CSARSPGTSVINEQFF. The CDR3 DNA reads as TGCAGTGCTAGATCCCCCGGGACTAGCGTGATTAATGAGCAGTTCTTC.

This clonotype was counted only a few times. The chain employs TRBV15 and TRBJ2-1; a possible D gene is TRBD1 (6 bases). V was clipped by 0 bases and J by 7 bases, with 10 bases between them. The V gene's germline CDR1 is LNHNV and CDR2 YYDKDF (reference sequence). This CDR3 region has 14 residues. The CDR3 spells CATSREQGENEQFF. DNA of the CDR3: TGTGCCACCAGCAGAGAACAGGGCGAGAATGAGCAGTTCTTC.

The J gene is TRBJ2-3, the V gene TRBV6-1; 9 positions agree with TRBD1. Germline V CDR1 and CDR2: MNHNS, SASEGT. V lost 7 bases and J lost 0; bases outside the gene matches: 5. CDR3 length: 15 residues. DNA of the CDR3: TGTGCCAGCACCCCGGACAGGGGTAGCACAGATACGCAGTATTTT. This gives the protein CASTPDRGSTDTQYF.

A few counts support this clonotype. The CDR3 loop is CASSRRSSGSWGTDTQYF. In DNA, the CDR3 is TGTGCCAGCAGTCGCCGATCTAGCGGGAGCTGGGGCACAGATACGCAGTATTTT. This chain connects TRBV6-1 to TRBJ2-3, with 10 bases aligning to TRBD2. The CDR3 is 18 amino acids. Unmatched junction bases numbered 12, after V lost 5 bases and J lost 1 base. Per the germline V gene, CDR1 is MNHNS and CDR2 is SASEGT.

The sample holds many counts of this clonotype. This rearrangement joins TRBV6-5 to TRBJ1-2; D is possibly TRBD1 (5 bases). Germline lookup yields CDR1 MNHEY and CDR2 SVGAGI. V dropped 0 bases and J dropped 7 bases, with 15 bases sitting between them. This CDR3 contains 15 residues. CDR3 DNA sequence: TGTGCCAGCAGTTACTCGAAGGACCTAGGGGTTGGCTACACCTTC. Protein product: CASSYSKDLGVGYTF.

The chain carries TRBV7-2 and TRBJ2-1, with D unresolved. CDR1 and CDR2 from the germline V gene are SGHTA and FQGNSA. This CDR3 has 15 amino acids. The V gene lost 1 base and the J gene lost 9 bases, with 16 bases spanning the gap. CDR3 protein: CASSLDIGYVGEQFF. CDR3 nucleotides: TGTGCCAGCAGCTTAGATATTGGCTACGTTGGTGAGCAGTTCTTC.

The chain uses TRBV20-1 and TRBJ2-7; D is possibly TRBD1 (5 bases). In germline, CDR1 is DFQATT, CDR2 SNEGSKA (reference sequence). The CDR3 is 11 amino acids. V lost 0 bases and J lost 6, with 6 bases in between. The DNA of the CDR3 is TGCAGTGCTAGAGAACAGGTCGAGCAGTACTTC. Translated, it gives CSAREQVEQYF.

This clonotype has a handful of counts. CDR3 sequence: CASSPRTSYNEQFF. The CDR3 DNA reads TGCGCCAGCAGCCCCAGGACGTCCTACAATGAGCAGTTCTTC. The chain joins TRBV5-1 to TRBJ2-1; D gene unclear. The CDR3 totals 14 residues. Germline V lookup: CDR1 SGHRS, CDR2 YFSETQ. V lost 4 bases to trimming and J lost 1 base, with 9 bases between them.

The sample holds many counts of this clonotype. The rearrangement joins TRBV29-1 to TRBJ1-1; D not resolved. The V end was cut by 6 bases, the J end by 3 bases, with 14 bases between. The CDR3 runs to 13 residues. Per germline, CDR1 SQVTM and CDR2 ANQGSEA. Here the CDR3 reads CSVRTVEDTEAFF. The CDR3 DNA follows: TGCAGCGTACGGACGGTGGAGGACACTGAAGCTTTCTTT.

The chain links TRBV18 to TRBJ2-7; tentative D call: TRBD2 (5 bases). This CDR3 has 16 amino acids. V was cut by 2 bases and J by 4 bases, with 18 bases left in between. CDR1 and CDR2 (germline): KGHSH, LQKENI. In DNA form, the CDR3 reads TGTGCCAGCTCACCAGAGGGAGCCCTGGGGTCTTACGAGCAGTACTTC. The encoded protein is CASSPEGALGSYEQYF. The full variable domain, in which reference TRBV18 and TRBJ2-7 provide the parts outside the CDR3, is NAGVMQNPRHLVRRRGQEARLRCSPMKGHSHVYWYRQLPEEGLKFMVYLQKENIIDESGMPKERFSAEFPKEGPSILRIQQVVRGDSAAYFCASSPEGALGSYEQYFGPGTRLTVT.

V gene TRBV7-2 combines with J gene TRBJ2-3; tentative D call: TRBD2 (6 bases). CDR1 SGHTA and CDR2 FQGNSA come from the germline V gene. Trimming left V 10 bases short and J 3 bases short, with 11 bases between. The CDR3 totals 12 residues. The CDR3 nucleotides are TGTGCCACTGCGGGAAGGACAGATACGCAGTATTTT. Protein: CATAGRTDTQYF.

The genes are TRBV5-1 and TRBJ1-6, with D unclear. The CDR3 contains 14 residues. V was cut by 7 bases and J by 7 bases, with 15 bases left in between. Germline-derived CDR1 and CDR2 are SGHRS and YFSETQ. Here the CDR3 reads CASRREGGNSPLHF. DNA of the CDR3: TGCGCCAGCCGACGGGAGGGAGGGAATTCACCCCTCCACTTT.

This clonotype has only a few counts. The chain employs TRBV4-2 and TRBJ2-3; D remains unclear. The CDR3 is made up of 16 amino acids. The V and J ends lost 3 bases and 5 bases respectively, with 18 bases between them. Germline CDR1 LGHNA, CDR2 YNFKEQ. The CDR3 coding sequence is TGTGCCAGCAGCCATGGCGAGCTGGCTCCACGAGATACGCAGTATTTT. Translated: CASSHGELAPRDTQYF.

This clonotype has at least ten counts. The chain carries TRBV12-3 or TRBV12-4 and TRBJ1-2, with 8 bases identical to TRBD1. Losses at the gene ends were 4 bases for V and 8 bases for J; bases not matched to a gene: 6. The CDR3 is made up of 13 amino acids. The CDR3 region has the DNA TGTGCCAGCAGTTCGGACAGGGCTGGGGGCTACACCTTC. Amino acids: CASSSDRAGGYTF.

This clonotype was recorded a few times. V and J are TRBV20-1 and TRBJ2-5, with a tentative D call TRBD1 (6 bases). V lost 5 bases and J lost 4, with 17 bases in between. This CDR3 region has 14 residues. Germline assignment: CDR1 DFQATT and CDR2 SNEGSKA (reference sequence). CDR3 sequence reads: CSAEGHSSGETQYF. The CDR3 DNA is TGCAGTGCTGAGGGACATTCGAGTGGAGAGACCCAGTACTTC.

This clonotype was seen ten or more times. The J gene is TRBJ2-1, the V gene TRBV6-2 or TRBV6-3; no firm D call. The V end lost 7 bases, the J end lost 8 bases, and 9 bases lay between the germline ends. CDR1 MNHEY and CDR2 SVGEGT come from the germline V gene. There are 11 residues in the CDR3. In DNA form, the CDR3 reads TGTGCCAGCACCGACACCCATGAGCAGTTCTTC. Translated, it gives CASTDTHEQFF.

This clonotype was recorded a few times. The chain carries TRBV28 and TRBJ2-7, with TRBD1 as a possible D gene (5 bases). Per the germline V gene, CDR1 is MDHEN and CDR2 is SYDVKM. Trimming pared 6 bases from V and 5 bases from J, leaving 23 bases between. The CDR3 runs to 16 residues. In DNA, the CDR3 is TGTGCCAGCAGCACCCCTTTATCGACAGCCTTTGACGAGCAGTACTTC. Its protein product is CASSTPLSTAFDEQYF. The full variable domain, rest sourced from reference TRBV28 and TRBJ2-7, is DVKVTQSSRYLVKRTGEKVFLECVQDMDHENMFWYRQDPGLGLRLIYFSYDVKMKEKGDIPEGYSVSREKKERFSLILESASTNQTSMYLCASSTPLSTAFDEQYFGPGTRLTVT.

This clonotype was recorded a few times. The V gene is TRBV6-5, the J gene TRBJ2-7; 11 bases are a match to TRBD2. Germline V gene data show CDR1 as MNHEY and CDR2 as SVGAGI. The CDR3 extends over 15 amino acids. Trimming cost V 4 bases and J 3 bases; bases outside gene matches: 5. CDR3 residues: CASSSPGLADYEQYF. DNA of the CDR3: TGTGCCAGCAGTTCCCCGGGACTAGCGGACTACGAGCAGTACTTC.

In its sample, this clonotype was seen many times. J is TRBJ1-2 and V is TRBV2; 7 nucleotides match TRBD1. CDR3 length equals 12 residues. The V gene end was trimmed by 5 bases and the J gene end by 7 bases; junction bases not matched to a gene: 4. The germline V gene encodes CDR1 SNHLY and CDR2 FYNNEI. The CDR3 loop is CASSNRQGGYTF. Written as DNA, the CDR3 is TGTGCCAGCAGTAACCGACAGGGTGGCTACACCTTC.

The chain links TRBV10-2 to TRBJ2-7; TRBD2 matches at 8 bases. The CDR3 sequence is 14 residues long. The germline CDR1 and CDR2 sequences are WSHSY and SAAADI. Losses at the gene ends were 6 bases for V and 4 bases for J; bases not matched to a gene: 8. The CDR3 loop reads CASRDREGPYEQYF. For the CDR3, the DNA is TGCGCCAGCAGGGATCGGGAGGGCCCTTACGAGCAGTACTTC.